This is a list of T cell receptor beta chains from one sample in a study of blood T cells in healthy people across ages. TCRdb re-analysed the 5' RACE reads in MiXCR, keeping a single row per CDR3 protein. The table shows hundreds of thousands of distinct CDR3 sequences, with 55% to 75% occurring only once. Sequencing input: blood. The source of these receptors is a man between 25 and 39 years old in good health. Both conserved end residues are part of each CDR3. D genes are given only for firm matches. The listing skips clone size in some rows; elsewhere it reads once, few, many or a size class.

abundance: .; v_gene: TRBV29-1; j_gene: TRBJ2-1; d_gene: .; CDR3aa: CSAGFSLDVEQFF; CDR3nt: TGCAGCGCAGGGTTTTCTCTAGACGTTGAGCAGTTCTTC
abundance: few; v_gene: TRBV18; j_gene: TRBJ2-7; d_gene: .; CDR3aa: CASSPSTGNYEQYF; CDR3nt: TGTGCCAGCTCACCGAGCACAGGGAACTACGAGCAGTACTTC
abundance: few; v_gene: TRBV29-1; j_gene: TRBJ1-2; d_gene: .; CDR3aa: CSVVTGQSLANYGYTF; CDR3nt: TGCAGCGTTGTAACTGGACAGTCCCTAGCTAACTATGGCTACACCTTC
abundance: few; v_gene: TRBV7-2; j_gene: TRBJ2-1; d_gene: .; CDR3aa: CASSLHLNEQFF; CDR3nt: TGTGCCAGCAGCCTGCACCTGAATGAGCAGTTCTTC
abundance: .; v_gene: TRBV28; j_gene: TRBJ1-5; d_gene: .; CDR3aa: CASRPSGGAGSHQPQHF; CDR3nt: TGTGCCAGCCGCCCGTCGGGAGGGGCAGGGAGTCATCAGCCCCAGCATTTT
abundance: few; v_gene: TRBV10-2; j_gene: TRBJ1-6; d_gene: TRBD1; CDR3aa: CASRQTGNLLNSPLHF; CDR3nt: TGCGCCAGCAGGCAGACAGGGAATCTGCTTAATTCACCCCTCCACTTT
abundance: .; v_gene: TRBV7-8; j_gene: TRBJ2-1; d_gene: TRBD1; CDR3aa: CASSLGQRNEQFF; CDR3nt: TGTGCCAGCAGCTTGGGACAGCGGAATGAGCAGTTCTTC
abundance: few; v_gene: TRBV20-1; j_gene: TRBJ2-1; d_gene: TRBD1; CDR3aa: CSARARGQNNEQFF; CDR3nt: TGCAGTGCTAGGGCTCGGGGACAGAACAATGAGCAGTTCTTC
abundance: few; v_gene: TRBV20-1; j_gene: TRBJ2-7; d_gene: TRBD1; CDR3aa: CSAHRTGGYNEQYF; CDR3nt: TGCAGTGCCCACAGGACAGGGGGCTATAACGAGCAGTACTTC
abundance: .; v_gene: TRBV3-1; j_gene: TRBJ2-1; d_gene: .; CDR3aa: CASSVGIPEREHNEQFF; CDR3nt: TGTGCCAGCAGCGTCGGTATCCCCGAGAGAGAGCACAATGAGCAGTTCTTC
abundance: .; v_gene: TRBV3-1; j_gene: TRBJ2-7; d_gene: TRBD2; CDR3aa: CASSQDPLRGSFYNEQYF; CDR3nt: TGTGCCAGCAGCCAAGATCCCCTTCGCGGGAGCTTCTACAATGAGCAGTACTTC
abundance: .; v_gene: TRBV12-3/TRBV12-4; j_gene: TRBJ1-5; d_gene: .; CDR3aa: CASSVALGNQPQHF; CDR3nt: TGTGCCAGCAGTGTAGCGCTGGGAAATCAGCCCCAGCATTTT
abundance: once; v_gene: TRBV4-2; j_gene: TRBJ2-5; d_gene: .; CDR3aa: CASSQESGAQETQCF; CDR3nt: TGTGCCAGCAGCCAAGAAAGTGGGGCACAAGAGACCCAGTGCTTC
abundance: few; v_gene: TRBV7-9; j_gene: TRBJ2-7; d_gene: TRBD2; CDR3aa: CASSFIRAGAQSYEQYF; CDR3nt: TGTGCCAGCAGCTTTATCCGAGCGGGAGCGCAATCCTACGAGCAGTACTTC
abundance: few; v_gene: TRBV29-1; j_gene: TRBJ2-1; d_gene: TRBD2; CDR3aa: CSAQRPLAGGQFF; CDR3nt: TGCAGCGCTCAGCGCCCGCTAGCGGGGGGGCAGTTCTTC
abundance: .; v_gene: TRBV12-3/TRBV12-4; j_gene: TRBJ2-7; d_gene: TRBD2; CDR3aa: CASSRRLAGVHEQYF; CDR3nt: TGTGCCAGCAGCCGCCGACTAGCGGGAGTCCACGAGCAGTACTTC
abundance: .; v_gene: TRBV10-3; j_gene: TRBJ2-1; d_gene: TRBD2; CDR3aa: CAISERGLAGGNEQFF; CDR3nt: TGTGCCATCAGTGAACGGGGACTAGCGGGAGGTAATGAGCAGTTCTTC
abundance: .; v_gene: TRBV12-3/TRBV12-4; j_gene: TRBJ2-7; d_gene: .; CDR3aa: CTSTVTGYYEQYF; CDR3nt: TGTACCAGCACCGTCACTGGCTACTACGAGCAGTACTTC
abundance: .; v_gene: TRBV11-2; j_gene: TRBJ2-3; d_gene: TRBD2; CDR3aa: CASSLVTSSTDTQYF; CDR3nt: TGTGCCAGCAGCTTAGTGACTAGCAGCACAGATACGCAGTATTTT
abundance: once; v_gene: TRBV20-1; j_gene: TRBJ1-1; d_gene: TRBD1; CDR3aa: CSASGTVTEAFF; CDR3nt: TGCAGTGCTAGCGGGACAGTCACTGAAGCTTTCTTT
abundance: .; v_gene: TRBV28; j_gene: TRBJ2-5; d_gene: .; CDR3aa: CASSSTDQETQYF; CDR3nt: TGTGCCAGCAGCTCAACAGACCAAGAGACCCAGTACTTC
abundance: few; v_gene: TRBV20-1; j_gene: TRBJ2-7; d_gene: TRBD2; CDR3aa: CSARTLSGSYEQYF; CDR3nt: TGCAGTGCTAGAACCCTTAGCGGGAGCTACGAGCAGTACTTC
abundance: .; v_gene: TRBV29-1; j_gene: TRBJ2-7; d_gene: TRBD1; CDR3aa: CSARTGLYEQYF; CDR3nt: TGCAGCGCCAGGACAGGACTCTACGAGCAGTACTTC
abundance: .; v_gene: TRBV20-1; j_gene: TRBJ2-5; d_gene: TRBD1; CDR3aa: CSAGRTGGVAETQYF; CDR3nt: TGCAGTGCTGGGCGAACAGGGGGAGTAGCGGAGACCCAGTACTTC
abundance: .; v_gene: TRBV28; j_gene: TRBJ2-3; d_gene: .; CDR3aa: CASSREHLRENSTDTQYF; CDR3nt: TGTGCCAGCAGTCGGGAACATCTCCGGGAGAACTCCACAGATACGCAGTATTTT
abundance: .; v_gene: TRBV20-1; j_gene: TRBJ2-2; d_gene: .; CDR3aa: CSARYGGGGELFF; CDR3nt: TGCAGTGCTAGATACGGGGGCGGCGGGGAGCTGTTTTTT
abundance: few; v_gene: TRBV28; j_gene: TRBJ1-5; d_gene: .; CDR3aa: CASSSSPQPQHF; CDR3nt: TGTGCCAGCAGTTCGAGCCCACAGCCCCAGCATTTT
abundance: .; v_gene: TRBV27; j_gene: TRBJ2-3; d_gene: TRBD2; CDR3aa: CASSPGLAASDTQYF; CDR3nt: TGTGCCAGCAGTCCGGGACTAGCGGCCAGCGATACGCAGTATTTT
abundance: .; v_gene: TRBV9; j_gene: TRBJ1-6; d_gene: .; CDR3aa: CASTQGRGLNSPLHF; CDR3nt: TGTGCCAGCACCCAAGGACGGGGCCTTAATTCACCCCTCCACTTT
abundance: .; v_gene: TRBV7-2; j_gene: TRBJ2-1; d_gene: TRBD2; CDR3aa: CASSTSGGAANEQFF; CDR3nt: TGTGCCAGCAGCACTAGCGGGGGGGCCGCCAATGAGCAGTTCTTC
abundance: once; v_gene: TRBV20-1; j_gene: TRBJ2-3; d_gene: TRBD2; CDR3aa: CSASSGGLYTQYF; CDR3nt: TGCAGTGCTAGTAGCGGGGGATTGTATACGCAGTATTTT
abundance: .; v_gene: TRBV7-9; j_gene: TRBJ1-6; d_gene: .; CDR3aa: CASSLAVSGSPLHF; CDR3nt: TGTGCCAGCAGCTTAGCCGTAAGCGGGTCACCCCTCCACTTT
abundance: .; v_gene: TRBV4-1; j_gene: TRBJ2-2; d_gene: .; CDR3aa: CASSQDLSWGPKSGGELFF; CDR3nt: TGCGCCAGCAGCCAAGACCTGTCATGGGGCCCGAAAAGTGGTGGGGAGCTGTTTTTT
abundance: few; v_gene: TRBV20-1; j_gene: TRBJ1-1; d_gene: .; CDR3aa: CSARAQAGITEAFF; CDR3nt: TGCAGTGCTAGAGCCCAGGCAGGGATTACTGAAGCTTTCTTT
abundance: few; v_gene: TRBV14; j_gene: TRBJ1-2; d_gene: .; CDR3aa: CASSPLLAGSGYTF; CDR3nt: TGTGCCAGCAGCCCATTGTTGGCAGGGAGCGGCTACACCTTC
abundance: .; v_gene: TRBV4-2; j_gene: TRBJ1-5; d_gene: .; CDR3aa: CASSQDPGARGNQPQHF; CDR3nt: TGTGCCAGCAGCCAAGATCCAGGGGCCAGGGGCAATCAGCCCCAGCATTTT
abundance: .; v_gene: TRBV2; j_gene: TRBJ2-5; d_gene: .; CDR3aa: CASRVDQETQYF; CDR3nt: TGTGCCAGCAGAGTTGATCAGGAGACCCAGTACTTC
abundance: .; v_gene: TRBV20-1; j_gene: TRBJ1-2; d_gene: .; CDR3aa: CSARGGSHYGYTF; CDR3nt: TGCAGTGCTAGAGGAGGGAGTCACTATGGCTACACCTTC
abundance: .; v_gene: TRBV2; j_gene: TRBJ1-2; d_gene: .; CDR3aa: CVSSPEEGYTF; CDR3nt: TGTGTCAGCAGCCCCGAAGAGGGCTACACCTTC
abundance: few; v_gene: TRBV7-2; j_gene: TRBJ2-5; d_gene: .; CDR3aa: CASSGWDRHQQYF; CDR3nt: TGTGCCAGCAGCGGCTGGGATCGTCACCAGCAGTACTTC
abundance: few; v_gene: TRBV12-3/TRBV12-4; j_gene: TRBJ1-5; d_gene: TRBD1; CDR3aa: CASSQQGPKDQPQHF; CDR3nt: TGTGCCAGCAGCCAACAGGGGCCAAAGGATCAGCCCCAGCATTTT
abundance: .; v_gene: TRBV20-1; j_gene: TRBJ1-5; d_gene: .; CDR3aa: CSASPGTGSGSVNQPQHF; CDR3nt: TGCAGTGCTAGTCCCGGGACGGGGAGTGGGTCAGTTAATCAGCCCCAGCATTTT
abundance: few; v_gene: TRBV7-3; j_gene: TRBJ2-5; d_gene: .; CDR3aa: CASSFGGTSKGETQYF; CDR3nt: TGTGCCAGCAGCTTTGGCGGGACGAGCAAAGGGGAGACCCAGTACTTC
abundance: .; v_gene: TRBV5-1; j_gene: TRBJ1-1; d_gene: .; CDR3aa: CASSLQTMNTEAFF; CDR3nt: TGCGCCAGCAGCTTGCAGACCATGAACACTGAAGCTTTCTTT
abundance: .; v_gene: TRBV10-3; j_gene: TRBJ2-1; d_gene: .; CDR3aa: CAISERDLGNEQFF; CDR3nt: TGTGCCATCAGTGAGCGCGATTTGGGGAATGAGCAGTTCTTC
abundance: once; v_gene: TRBV7-9; j_gene: TRBJ2-1; d_gene: TRBD1; CDR3aa: CASRGQDPWEQFF; CDR3nt: TGTGCCAGCCGAGGACAGGACCCTTGGGAGCAGTTCTTC